This T cell receptor (beta chain) was recovered during a study of blood T cell repertoires in COVID-19. Repertoires were generated with immunoSEQ multiplex PCR, while TCRdb's copy carries only in-frame clones and drops some. Of 62,000 or so clones listed, about 86% were seen once; the top ten hold approximately 1.4%. Germline CDR1 LNHDA, CDR2 SQIVND (reference sequence). With 8 bases clipped from V and 4 bases from J, the junction kept 1 base outside the gene matches. This CDR3 is 13 amino acids long. J is TRBJ1-5 and V is TRBV19, with TRBD1 matching 11 bases. This TCR was sampled from a woman aged 55 to 70 with acute or convalescent COVID-19. What was sequenced was peripheral blood. Here the CDR3 reads CASGDRGNQPQHF. CDR3 DNA: TGTGCCAGTGGGGACAGGGGGAATCAGCCCCAGCATTTT.